Below, 27 T cell receptor beta chains from the same sample are listed, as sequenced in a study of CD8 T cells in ankylosing spondylitis. Their antigen targets remain unknown. TCRdb reanalysed the 5' RACE reads using MiXCR and keeps one entry per CDR3 protein. The table lists more than 600,000 distinct CDR3 sequences, around a fifth of them singletons, with under 20% in the top ten. Findings and caveats of the study: Blood from ankylosing spondylitis patients appeared to carry a characteristic roughly eight-variant TCR beta motif.

Sequencing was done on a sample of blood, either unsorted or a sorted T cell fraction (not recorded which). These receptors were collected from a male donor with ankylosing spondylitis.

The V and J genes are TRBV7-9 and TRBJ2-1; unclear D gene. CDR1 SEHNR and CDR2 FQNEAQ come from the germline V gene (reference sequence). The V end was cut by 1 base, the J end by 0 bases, with 7 bases between. The length of the CDR3 is 15 residues. CDR3 sequence: CASSLVEPSYNEQFF. Here the CDR3 DNA reads TGTGCCAGCAGCTTAGTCGAGCCCTCCTACAATGAGCAGTTCTTC.

This clonotype was detected many times. The J gene is TRBJ2-7, the V gene TRBV5-1, with D possibly TRBD1 on 6 matching bases. The CDR3 consists of 13 residues. CDR1 SGHRS and CDR2 YFSETQ come from the germline V gene. V was clipped by 0 bases and J by 3 bases, with 7 bases between them. The CDR3: CASSLGDNYEQYF. DNA of the CDR3: TGCGCCAGCAGCTTGGGGGACAACTACGAGCAGTACTTC.

This clonotype was counted only a few times. The rearrangement joins TRBV4-1 to TRBJ2-4; D not certain. CDR1 and CDR2 from the germline V gene are MGHRA and YSYEKL. The V end was cut by 1 base, the J end by 2 bases, with 9 bases between. This CDR3 has 15 residues. CDR3 bases: TGCGCCAGCAGCCAAGTTCTCGATTCCAAAAACATTCAGTACTTC. Protein sequence: CASSQVLDSKNIQYF.

V and J are TRBV2 and TRBJ2-2; D gene unclear. Looked up from germline, CDR1 is SNHLY and CDR2 is FYNNEI. The CDR3 consists of 14 residues. V was trimmed by 2 bases and J by 4 bases, leaving 8 bases between them. The CDR3 sequence is CASSERPITGELFF. The DNA for the CDR3 is TGTGCCAGCAGTGAACGGCCGATCACCGGGGAGCTGTTTTTT.

The chain recombines TRBV6-2 or TRBV6-3 with TRBJ2-1; D ambiguous. The CDR3 consists of 15 residues. With 2 bases removed from V and 4 bases from J, the gap between germline ends came to 12 bases. Germline V gene sequence: CDR1 MNHEY, CDR2 SVGEGT. The CDR3 sequence: CASSYTQYGYNEQFF. CDR3 nucleotide sequence: TGTGCCAGCAGTTACACCCAGTATGGATACAATGAGCAGTTCTTC.

The chain couples TRBV12-3 or TRBV12-4 to TRBJ2-7, with D tentatively TRBD2 (6 bases). The CDR3 is made up of 15 amino acids. With 2 bases removed from V and 0 bases from J, the gap between germline ends came to 11 bases. CDR3 sequence: CASSLRSGSSYEQYF. As DNA, the CDR3 is TGTGCCAGCAGTTTACGTAGCGGTAGCTCCTACGAGCAGTACTTC.

The chain couples TRBV11-3 to TRBJ2-3; D assignment may be TRBD1 or TRBD2 (6 bases each). V lost 5 bases to trimming and J lost 2 bases, with 14 bases between them. Germline V gives CDR1 SGHNT, CDR2 YENEEA. The CDR3 is 15 amino acids. Here the CDR3 DNA reads TGTGCCAGCAGCCCCAGGGGACTCCTCACAGATACGCAGTATTTT. The encoded protein is CASSPRGLLTDTQYF.

This clonotype appeared a few times. The rearrangement links TRBV3-1 to TRBJ1-2; TRBD1 is a possible D gene (5 bases). V was trimmed by 0 bases and J by 4 bases, leaving 15 bases between them. The length of the CDR3 is 16 residues. Per the germline V gene, CDR1 is LGHDT and CDR2 is YNNKEL (reference sequence). CDR3 coding DNA: TGTGCCAGCAGCCAAGATCGGGGCCCTGGTGGCTATGGCTACACCTTC. As protein: CASSQDRGPGGYGYTF.

Turning to this clonotype: This may be a read error: a much more frequent sequence differs by one nucleotide. The chain couples TRBV29-1 to TRBJ1-1; no clear D. Germline V gives CDR1 SQVTM, CDR2 ANQGSEA. This CDR3 is built from 11 residues. The CDR3 here is CSVGQNTEAIF. The CDR3 nucleotides read TGCAGCGTTGGACAAAACACTGAAGCTATCTTT.

There are a few counts of this clonotype. The chain combines TRBV4-1 with TRBJ2-2; D may correspond to TRBD1 or TRBD2 (5 bases each). V lost 2 bases to trimming and J lost 2 bases, with 12 bases between them. Germline CDR1 and CDR2: MGHRA and YSYEKL. The CDR3 runs to 16 residues. The CDR3 coding sequence is TGCGCCAGCAGCCAAATCGGGACGGCAAACACCGGGGAGCTGTTTTTT. Translation gives CASSQIGTANTGELFF.

The rearrangement links TRBV11-2 to TRBJ2-3; the D is unclear. CDR1 SGHAT and CDR2 FQNNGV come from the germline V gene. The CDR3 extends over 14 amino acids. V lost 5 bases and J 2 bases, leaving 11 bases between the germline ends. CDR3 sequence (DNA): TGTGCCAGCAGCCAGAGAATACCCACAGATACGCAGTATTTT. The encoded protein is CASSQRIPTDTQYF.

The sample holds a few counts of this clonotype. This chain uses TRBV6-1 with TRBJ2-7; TRBD2 matches at 8 bases. There are 17 residues in the CDR3. Germline V gene sequence: CDR1 MNHNS, CDR2 SASEGT. V shed 3 bases and J 4 bases; nucleotides not matched to a gene: 14. The CDR3 sequence is CASSDPLLADLTYEQYF. CDR3 DNA: TGTGCCAGCAGTGATCCTTTACTAGCGGATCTAACTTACGAGCAGTACTTC.

The chain joins TRBV6-1 to TRBJ2-7, with D hard to call. Germline CDR1 MNHNS, CDR2 SASEGT. The CDR3 is made up of 12 amino acids. Trimming took 2 bases from V and 8 from J, leaving 10 bases between them. The CDR3 loop is CASSEFIRQQYF. CDR3 DNA: TGTGCCAGCAGTGAATTTATACGCCAGCAGTACTTC.

This clonotype was seen a handful of times. One end of the junction fails to match germline, which may point to a read error. The V and J genes are TRBV7-2 and TRBJ1-5; maybe TRBD1 (5 bases). This CDR3 comprises 15 residues. Germline V lookup: CDR1 SGHTA, CDR2 FQGNSA. The CDR3 sequence is CAGSPPGRANQPQHF. CDR3 DNA: TGTGCCGGCAGCCCTCCGGGACGGGCGAATCAGCCCCAGCATTTT.

This clonotype occurred a few times. The gene calls are TRBV30 and TRBJ1-2; a weak D match, TRBD1 (6 bases). The germline CDR1 and CDR2 sequences are GTSNPN and SVGIG (reference sequence). The CDR3 is 15 amino acids. V was clipped by 1 base and J by 2 bases, with 14 bases between them. The CDR3 loop is CAWSGTGHLNYGYTF. CDR3 in DNA: TGTGCCTGGAGTGGTACGGGACACCTAAACTATGGCTACACCTTC.

The V call is TRBV4-1, the J call TRBJ2-1; 9 bases are a match to TRBD2. V was clipped by 0 bases and J by 9 bases; unmatched bases: 9. This CDR3 spans 16 amino acids. Germline CDR1 is MGHRA and CDR2 is YSYEKL. DNA of the CDR3: TGCGCCAGCAGCCAAGAGGTAGCGGGAGAATCCGGTGAGCAGTTCTTC. Translation: CASSQEVAGESGEQFF.

V and J are TRBV7-3 and TRBJ2-1; perhaps TRBD2 as D (5 bases). The V end lost 5 bases, the J end lost 7 bases, and 21 bases lay between the germline ends. Germline assignment: CDR1 SGHTA and CDR2 FQGTGA. CDR3 length: 16 residues. The CDR3 here is CASSRGSGLGVNEQFF. As DNA, the CDR3 is TGTGCCAGCAGCCGTGGAAGCGGACTTGGGGTTAATGAGCAGTTCTTC.

This clonotype has ten or more counts. The chain is built from TRBV5-1 and TRBJ2-1; no firm D call. V lost 0 bases to trimming and J lost 0 bases, with 7 bases between them. Germline V lookup: CDR1 SGHRS, CDR2 YFSETQ. This CDR3 contains 15 residues. The CDR3 DNA follows: TGCGCCAGCAGCTTGGACGGTGCCTCCTACAATGAGCAGTTCTTC. Its protein product is CASSLDGASYNEQFF.

The chain recombines TRBV10-3 with TRBJ1-2; 9 bases align to TRBD1. The CDR3 sequence is 15 residues long. Germline lookup yields CDR1 ENHRY and CDR2 SYGVKD. Trimming at V came to 6 bases and at J to 0 bases, leaving 5 bases not matched to a gene. Written as DNA, the CDR3 is TGTGCCATCAGCGGGACAGGGCACTCTAACTATGGCTACACCTTC. Translating gives CAISGTGHSNYGYTF.

The gene calls are TRBV20-1 and TRBJ1-1; no clear D gene. CDR1 and CDR2 from the germline V gene are DFQATT and SNEGSKA (reference sequence). Trimming shortened V by 5 bases and J by 2 bases, and 9 bases separated the two germline ends. CDR3 length: 12 amino acids. CDR3 in amino acids: CSAPGFNTEAFF. The CDR3 coding sequence is TGCAGTGCTCCCGGATTTAACACTGAAGCTTTCTTT.

This chain joins TRBV3-1 and TRBJ1-2, with 10 nucleotides matching TRBD1. The junction had 10 bases not matched to a gene; V was cut back by 2 bases and J by 7 bases. The CDR3 loop spans 16 amino acids. CDR1 is LGHDT and CDR2 is YNNKEL in the germline V gene (reference sequence). The CDR3 loop is CASSQNPGTGAIGYTF. DNA for the CDR3: TGTGCCAGCAGCCAAAACCCTGGGACAGGGGCGATTGGCTACACCTTC.

The chain couples TRBV7-6 to TRBJ2-7; the match to TRBD1 covers 8 bases. After removal of 6 bases from V and 1 base from J, the junction contained 11 bases not matched to a gene. Germline CDR1 is SGHVS and CDR2 is FNYEAQ. The CDR3 loop spans 16 amino acids. The CDR3 DNA follows: TGTGCCAGCAGTCCTACAGGGGGACCCGGGTCCTACGAGCAGTACTTC. Amino acid sequence: CASSPTGGPGSYEQYF.

This clonotype was seen ten or more times. The gene calls are TRBV4-2 and TRBJ2-1, with 10 bases identical to TRBD2. This CDR3 has 19 residues. In germline, CDR1 is LGHNA, CDR2 YNFKEQ. The V gene end was trimmed by 0 bases and the J gene end by 10 bases; junction bases not matched to a gene: 18. The DNA of the CDR3 is TGTGCCAGCAGCCAAGATCGGGGATCTAGCGGGAGATCATCGGTGGAGCAGTTCTTC. Protein product: CASSQDRGSSGRSSVEQFF.

The genes are TRBV20-1 and TRBJ2-6; no clear D. The CDR3 loop spans 13 amino acids. Trimming pared 1 base from V and 3 bases from J, leaving 4 bases between. CDR1 and CDR2 from the germline V gene are DFQATT and SNEGSKA (reference sequence). The CDR3 DNA is TGCAGTGCTAGAGGGTTTGGGGCCAACGTCCTGACTTTC. The encoded protein is CSARGFGANVLTF.

V is TRBV7-9 and J is TRBJ2-1; D perhaps matches TRBD1 (5 bases). This CDR3 has 14 residues. The V and J ends lost 3 bases and 3 bases respectively, with 9 bases between them. Germline-derived CDR1 and CDR2 are SEHNR and FQNEAQ (reference sequence). The CDR3 loop is CASSFDDSYNEQFF. CDR3 DNA sequence: TGTGCCAGCAGCTTTGACGACAGCTACAATGAGCAGTTCTTC. The full variable domain, rest sourced from reference TRBV7-9 and TRBJ2-1, is DTGVSQNPRHKITKRGQNVTFRCDPISEHNRLYWYRQTLGQGPEFLTYFQNEAQLEKSRLLSDRFSAERPKGSFSTLEIQRTEQGDSAMYLCASSFDDSYNEQFFGPGTRLTVL.

The table lists this clonotype with many counts. The chain recombines TRBV7-9 with TRBJ2-1; TRBD2 matches 9 bases. Germline V gene lookup returns CDR1 SEHNR and CDR2 FQNEAQ (reference sequence). CDR3 length: 15 residues. V was clipped by 3 bases and J by 8 bases; unmatched bases: 8. CDR3 sequence: CASSLLGTSNDEQFF. CDR3 DNA: TGTGCCAGCAGCTTGTTAGGGACTAGCAATGATGAGCAGTTCTTC.

This clonotype has a count of ten or more. The chain uses TRBV20-1 and TRBJ2-1, with D uncertain. V dropped 0 bases and J dropped 5 bases, with 11 bases sitting between them. The CDR3 is 14 amino acids. The V gene's germline CDR1 is DFQATT and CDR2 SNEGSKA (reference sequence). The CDR3 DNA reads as TGCAGTGCTAGAGATTGGCGCGATCACAATGAGCAGTTCTTC. Translated, it gives CSARDWRDHNEQFF.